The 21 T cell receptor beta chains listed next were all sequenced from one sample in a study of graft-versus-host responses after intestinal transplantation (dated by TCRdb to about 2021). This specimen's time point label, interpreted: cells obtained before transplantation from donor or recipient. Which antigens these TCRs recognize remains unknown. Library preparation employed the immunoSEQ multiplex PCR assay. Here the immuneACCESS table is served through TCRdb, limited to in-frame sequences with V and J called. Missing clones are a known gap in these copies; in checked studies unresolved V genes cover under half, and the rest lacks a known reason. This sample holds 85,000 to 100,000 clones; 92% were observed only once. Less than 0.08% of the sample is held by the ten biggest clonotypes. Sequencing was performed on unstimulated CD8+ T cells sorted from spleen or lymph node cells, taken before transplant. The receptors were sampled from a human donor who was the organ donor for an intestinal transplant.

The chain joins TRBV12-5 to TRBJ2-3, with 7 nucleotides matching TRBD2. V gave up 6 bases and J gave up 1 base; unmatched junction bases: 7. The CDR3 spans 15 residues. The germline gives CDR1 LGHNT, CDR2 FRNRAP. CDR3 in amino acids: CASGLVSGGTDTQYF. CDR3 nucleotide sequence: TGTGCTAGTGGACTTGTCAGCGGGGGCACAGATACGCAGTATTTT.

Written as DNA, the CDR3 is TGCGCCAGCAGCGTCGGGACTAGCGAAAATGAGCAGTTCTTC. Amino acids: CASSVGTSENEQFF. J is TRBJ2-1 and V is TRBV10-2, with TRBD2 identical over 10 bases. V gave up 6 bases and J gave up 7 bases; unmatched junction bases: 6. The CDR3 consists of 14 residues. In germline, CDR1 is WSHSY, CDR2 SAAADI.

The chain uses TRBV12-5 and TRBJ2-7; 7 bases agree with TRBD1. In germline, CDR1 is LGHNT, CDR2 FRNRAP. The CDR3 has 15 amino acids. J gave up 3 bases and V 6 bases, and 11 bases lay outside the gene matches. The CDR3 here is CASGVGTEGFYEQYF. CDR3 in DNA: TGTGCTAGTGGGGTCGGGACAGAGGGTTTCTACGAGCAGTACTTC.

The chain joins TRBV28 to TRBJ1-5; D perhaps matches TRBD1 (6 bases). This CDR3 is built from 16 residues. V was shortened by 6 bases and J by 5 bases, with 20 bases between the two germline ends. Germline V gene sequence: CDR1 MDHEN, CDR2 SYDVKM. The CDR3, as DNA: TGTGCCAGCAGGCCATACTTCCGGGACATTCATCAGCCCCAGCATTTT. Translated, it gives CASRPYFRDIHQPQHF.

Only one count was recorded for this clone. The V and J genes are TRBV4-2 and TRBJ1-5; D is unclear. Trimming took off 2 bases at V and 5 bases at J, with 19 bases between the two ends. The CDR3 extends over 17 amino acids. From germline, CDR1 is LGHNA and CDR2 YNFKEQ. CDR3 coding DNA: TGTGCCAGCAGCCAATCTTTTTCGCGGCAACTTGATCAGCCCCAGCATTTT. The encoded protein is CASSQSFSRQLDQPQHF.

The chain uses TRBV18 and TRBJ1-5; 11 bases fit TRBD1. The germline V gene has CDR1 KGHSH and CDR2 LQKENI. The CDR3 contains 16 residues. With V trimmed by 3 bases and J by 9 bases, 10 bases remained unmatched. The CDR3 DNA reads as TGTGCCAGCTCACCTACGGGACAGGGGGTAGTAGCGCCCCAGCATTTT. This gives the protein CASSPTGQGVVAPQHF. The full variable domain, in which reference TRBV18 and TRBJ1-5 provide the parts outside the CDR3, is NAGVMQNPRHLVRRRGQEARLRCSPMKGHSHVYWYRQLPEEGLKFMVYLQKENIIDESGMPKERFSAEFPKEGPSILRIQQVVRGDSAAYFCASSPTGQGVVAPQHFGDGTRLSIL.

This clone occurred a few times. The chain links TRBV5-6 to TRBJ1-4; D is possibly TRBD1 (6 bases). CDR1 and CDR2 from the germline V gene are SGHDT and YYEEEE. The V end was cut by 1 base, the J end by 4 bases, with 14 bases between. The CDR3 length is 16 residues. The CDR3 DNA reads TGTGCCAGCAGCTTGACGAGCAGGGGAAATAATGAAAAACTGTTTTTT. The encoded protein is CASSLTSRGNNEKLFF.

The chain links TRBV6-6 to TRBJ2-7, with TRBD1 matching over 9 bases. Germline CDR1 and CDR2: MNHNY and SVGAGI (reference sequence). J lost 6 bases, V lost 2 bases, and 8 bases had no gene match. The CDR3 is 15 amino acids. CDR3 loop: CASSYPQGARVEQYF. The DNA for the CDR3 is TGTGCCAGCAGTTACCCACAGGGGGCGAGAGTCGAGCAGTACTTC.

As DNA, the CDR3 is TGTGCCAGCAGTCAAACCCCGGGGATGAACACTGAAGCTTTCTTT. Its translation is CASSQTPGMNTEAFF. The rearrangement joins TRBV27 to TRBJ1-1; D is unclear. V dropped 5 bases and J dropped 0 bases, with 13 bases sitting between them. Germline CDR1 and CDR2: MNHEY and SMNVEV (reference sequence). The CDR3 sequence is 15 residues long.

V and J are TRBV9 and TRBJ2-1, with a possible D match to TRBD2 (6 bases). The germline CDR1 and CDR2 sequences are SGDLS and YYNGEE. The CDR3 totals 12 residues. The ends were cut back, 3 bases at V and 9 bases at J, with 10 bases in the middle. The CDR3 sequence: CASSGERVEQFF. CDR3 sequence (DNA): TGTGCCAGCAGCGGGGAGCGGGTTGAGCAGTTCTTC.

The genes are TRBV6-1 and TRBJ2-7, with TRBD1 matching 7 bases. Losses at the gene ends were 6 bases for V and 2 bases for J; bases not matched to a gene: 10. Germline CDR1 MNHNS, CDR2 SASEGT. The CDR3 consists of 15 residues. As DNA, the CDR3 is TGTGCCAGCAGGGAGACAGGGACAGCCCCCTACGAGCAGTACTTC. Its translation is CASRETGTAPYEQYF.

This sequence joins TRBV4-1 and TRBJ2-1; D is possibly TRBD1 (6 bases). The V end lost 4 bases, the J end lost 5 bases, and 15 bases lay between the germline ends. The germline CDR1 and CDR2 sequences are MGHRA and YSYEKL. There are 15 residues in the CDR3. The CDR3 coding sequence is TGCGCCAGCAGCCCGGTAACAGGGAGCAACAATGAGCAGTTCTTC. It encodes CASSPVTGSNNEQFF.

The chain couples TRBV2 to TRBJ1-2; the D gene is possibly TRBD1 (6 bases). V lost 6 bases and J 2 bases, leaving 16 bases between the germline ends. CDR1 and CDR2 (germline): SNHLY, FYNNEI. The CDR3 totals 15 residues. CDR3 protein: CASRGATDRNYGYTF. DNA of the CDR3: TGTGCCAGCAGGGGGGCGACGGACAGAAACTATGGCTACACCTTC.

This chain links TRBV19 with TRBJ2-7; the match to TRBD2 covers 11 bases. This CDR3 contains 14 residues. Germline lookup yields CDR1 LNHDA and CDR2 SQIVND (reference sequence). Trimming cost V 3 bases and J 4 bases; bases outside gene matches: 2. CDR3 loop: CASSIGTSGYEQYF. CDR3 bases: TGTGCCAGTAGTATTGGGACTAGCGGTTACGAGCAGTACTTC.

The genes are TRBV27 and TRBJ1-4; perhaps TRBD1 as D (6 bases). The V end lost 2 bases, the J end lost 7 bases, and 14 bases lay between the germline ends. In germline, CDR1 is MNHEY, CDR2 SMNVEV (reference sequence). The CDR3 contains 15 residues. CDR3 in DNA: TGTGCCAGCAGTTTAGGGGGGGGGCCGGGTGAAAAACTGTTTTTT. It encodes CASSLGGGPGEKLFF.

The rearrangement joins TRBV12-5 to TRBJ2-1, with 10 nucleotides matching TRBD2. The CDR3 extends over 19 amino acids. Looked up from germline, CDR1 is LGHNT and CDR2 is FRNRAP. The V segment lost 2 bases and the J segment 6 bases; nucleotides outside the gene matches: 16. The CDR3 bases are TGTGCTAGTGGTTTGATCGTCGGGGATAGCGGGAGGAATTTCAATGAGCAGTTCTTC. Its protein product is CASGLIVGDSGRNFNEQFF.

This chain uses TRBV28 with TRBJ2-5; 10 bases fit TRBD2. The CDR3 consists of 16 residues. In germline, CDR1 is MDHEN, CDR2 SYDVKM. The junction had 9 bases not matched to a gene; V was cut back by 6 bases and J by 2 bases. The CDR3 region is CASSPALAGAQETQYF. Written as DNA, the CDR3 is TGTGCCAGCAGCCCGGCTCTAGCGGGGGCTCAAGAGACCCAGTACTTC.

The V gene is TRBV6-5, the J gene TRBJ1-1; TRBD1 agrees at 7 bases. Looked up from germline, CDR1 is MNHEY and CDR2 is SVGAGI. V trimming: 8 bases; J trimming: 8 bases; junction bases outside the gene matches: 8. This CDR3 comprises 12 residues. The CDR3: CASGGGQAEAFF. CDR3 bases: TGTGCCAGCGGGGGAGGACAGGCAGAAGCTTTCTTT.

The CDR3 DNA reads TGTGCCAGCAGTGAAGCGCAGGGGAACAATGAGCAGTTCTTC. Translation gives CASSEAQGNNEQFF. The rearrangement uses TRBV6-1 and TRBJ2-1, with TRBD1 as a possible D gene (6 bases). CDR1 and CDR2 (germline): MNHNS, SASEGT. Trimming took off 0 bases at V and 5 bases at J, with 8 bases between the two ends. The CDR3 contains 14 residues.

The chain links TRBV5-4 to TRBJ2-5; no firm D call. V was trimmed by 4 bases and J by 3 bases, leaving 7 bases between them. This CDR3 is built from 12 residues. Germline assignment: CDR1 SGHNT and CDR2 YYREEE (reference sequence). The CDR3 sequence is CASSITEETQYF. CDR3 sequence (DNA): TGTGCCAGCAGCATAACAGAAGAGACCCAGTACTTC.

This clone was recorded only once. CDR3 bases: TGTGCCACCCTCCGGGCAGGGGGGCTTTACGAGCAGTACTTC. This translates into CATLRAGGLYEQYF. The chain links TRBV6-1 to TRBJ2-7; D is perhaps TRBD1 (7 bases). Per the germline V gene, CDR1 is MNHNS and CDR2 is SASEGT. V lost 10 bases and J lost 4, with 20 bases in between. CDR3 length: 14 residues.